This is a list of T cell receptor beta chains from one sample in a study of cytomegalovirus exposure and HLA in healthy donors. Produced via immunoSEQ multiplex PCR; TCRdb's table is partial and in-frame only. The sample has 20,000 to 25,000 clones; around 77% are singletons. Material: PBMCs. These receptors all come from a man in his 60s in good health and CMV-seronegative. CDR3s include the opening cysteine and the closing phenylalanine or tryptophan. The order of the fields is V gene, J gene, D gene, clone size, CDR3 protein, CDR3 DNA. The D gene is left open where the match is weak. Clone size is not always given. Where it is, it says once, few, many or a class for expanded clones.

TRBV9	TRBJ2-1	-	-	CASSLHNEQFF	TGTGCCAGCAGCCTCCACAATGAGCAGTTCTTC
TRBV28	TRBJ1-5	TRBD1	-	CASSKGQVGNQPQHF	TGTGCCAGCAGTAAGGGACAGGTAGGGAATCAGCCCCAGCATTTT
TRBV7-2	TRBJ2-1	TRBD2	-	CASSPTSGKYNEQFF	TGTGCCAGCAGCCCAACTAGCGGGAAATACAATGAGCAGTTCTTC
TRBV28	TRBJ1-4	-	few	CATGGSSGRRIGGFREKLFF	TGTGCCACTGGGGGGAGTTCGGGACGGCGGATCGGGGGGTTTCGGGAAAAACTGTTTTTT
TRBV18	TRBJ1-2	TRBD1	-	CASSTGTGVYGYTF	TGTGCCAGCTCGACCGGGACAGGGGTCTATGGCTACACCTTC
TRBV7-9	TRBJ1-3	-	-	CASSLGSSSGNTIYF	TGTGCCAGCAGCTTAGGTTCGAGCTCTGGAAACACCATATATTTT
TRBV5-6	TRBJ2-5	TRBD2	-	CASSGGWTSGGPALEAQYF	TGTGCCAGCAGCGGCGGATGGACTAGCGGGGGGCCGGCTCTGGAAGCCCAGTACTTC
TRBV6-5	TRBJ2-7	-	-	CASSYGAGTYEQYF	TGTGCCAGCAGTTACGGGGCGGGAACCTACGAGCAGTACTTC
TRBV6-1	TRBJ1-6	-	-	CASREGSSYNSPLHF	TGTGCCAGCAGGGAGGGGAGCTCCTATAATTCACCCCTCCACTTT
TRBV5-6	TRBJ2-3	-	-	CASSLYSSRNTDTQYF	TGTGCCAGCAGCTTATATTCTAGTAGGAACACAGATACGCAGTATTTT
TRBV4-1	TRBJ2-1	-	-	CASSQGERAASSYNEQFF	TGCGCCAGCAGCCAAGGCGAGCGCGCGGCCAGCTCCTACAATGAGCAGTTCTTC
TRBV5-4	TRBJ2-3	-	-	CASSPGVPADTQYF	TGTGCCAGCAGCCCGGGAGTACCCGCAGATACGCAGTATTTT
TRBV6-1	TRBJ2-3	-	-	CASSDSGVGTDTQYF	TGTGCCAGCAGTGACTCGGGGGTTGGCACAGATACGCAGTATTTT
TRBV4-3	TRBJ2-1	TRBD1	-	CASSQGTGGAYNEQFF	TGCGCCAGCAGCCAAGGAACAGGGGGTGCCTACAATGAGCAGTTCTTC
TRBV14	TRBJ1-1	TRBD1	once	CASRTGEISEAFF	TGTGCCAGCAGGACAGGGGAAATCTCTGAAGCTTTCTTT
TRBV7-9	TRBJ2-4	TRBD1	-	CASSVDRGAKNIQYF	TGTGCCAGCAGCGTCGACAGGGGAGCCAAAAACATTCAGTACTTC
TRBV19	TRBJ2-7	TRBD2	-	CASSRDGTTSYEQYF	TGTGCCAGTAGCCGAGACGGGACTACCTCCTACGAGCAGTACTTC